What follows is one TCR beta chain and its context. This entry comes from a study of T cell changes during pregnancy in multiple sclerosis. The CDR3 is 23 amino acids. The repertoire was sequenced with immunoSEQ multiplex PCR; TCRdb's copy has only in-frame clones and lacks some. Found here are 45,000 to 60,000 clones, about 92% of them singletons; the top ten hold about 0.37%. The source material was CD4+ T cells from peripheral blood mononuclear cells, sampled before pregnancy. The chain uses TRBV21-1 and TRBJ2-1; the table names TRBD1, a call not compared with the DNA. TRBV21-1 is a pseudogene segment. The origin of this receptor is a female donor with multiple sclerosis, enrolled in a pregnancy study. CDR3 sequence (DNA): TGTGCCAGCAGCAAAGCGCGGGGAGTGACAGGGAACTTTCAACGTCGCTCCTACAATGAGCAGTTCTTC. Amino acid sequence: CASSKARGVTGNFQRRSYNEQFF.